This TCR beta chain was identified in a study of blood T cell repertoires in COVID-19. About the study: Specimens from acute and convalescent COVID-19 originated in the United States, Italy and Spain.

The CDR3 consists of 17 residues. Per germline, CDR1 LNHDA and CDR2 SQIVND (reference sequence). Unmatched junction bases numbered 13, after V lost 9 bases and J lost 2 bases. Data came from immunoSEQ multiplex PCR; TCRdb stores just in-frame clones and leaves some out. The sample holds some 270,000 clones; about four fifths are singletons and the top ten take 3.4%. This sequence was found in a man over 45 who had recovered from COVID-19. The J gene is TRBJ2-3, the V gene TRBV19, with 11 bases fitting TRBD2. The sequenced sample was PBMCs or T cells enriched from blood (not recorded which). The CDR3 DNA reads TGTGCCAGCACCATGGCCCAACTAGCGGGGGACACAGATACGCAGTATTTT. This encodes CASTMAQLAGDTDTQYF.